This record concerns one T cell receptor (beta chain) sequence. Its antigen remains unidentified. The CDR3 totals 13 residues. Germline V gene lookup returns CDR1 MNHNY and CDR2 SVGAGI (reference sequence). V shed 10 bases and J shed 4 bases, with 14 bases lying between them. The entry originates in a study of shared clonotypes between healthy human individuals. The wider study: Each donor's CD4 naive and CD4 memory cells filled three plates apiece, CD8 naive two, and CD8 memory one.

It was about 180 ng DNA, 25,000 to 35,000 T cell genomes, that sorted-subset replicate PCRs used. Profiled with immunoSEQ multiplex PCR; TCRdb holds only in-frame clones, not every one. The table shows some 1.5 million clones, with around 98% occurring only once. Study-wide results and caveats: A handful of donors shared approximately 5% of their naive CD4 clonotypes.

Recent vaccinations or acute infections were absent in the healthy HIV-negative adult donors. The chain combines TRBV6-6 with TRBJ1-5, with unresolved D. The source material was naive CD4+ T cells sorted from blood. Subset here: CD45RA+ positively selected. The receptor was isolated from a man aged 30 to 39 in good health. The CDR3: CAIQDRQNQPQHF. The DNA of the CDR3 is TGTGCCATCCAGGACCGTCAAAATCAGCCCCAGCATTTT.